These T cell receptor beta chains were read from a single sample in a study of blood T cell repertoires in COVID-19. Produced via immunoSEQ multiplex PCR; TCRdb's table is partial and in-frame only. The sample lists around 230,000 clones, 75% to 90% seen once, with over 3% in the top ten. The sequenced sample was PBMCs or T cells enriched from blood (not recorded which). All receptors come from a woman aged 40 to 49 with acute COVID-19. The CDR3 runs from the conserved cysteine through the conserved F or W. The order of the fields is D gene, V gene, clone size, J gene, CDR3 DNA, CDR3 protein. A D gene is named only where the DNA matches it firmly. The size field is filled for only some rows; it gives once, few, many or a size class.

d_gene: NA; v_gene: TRBV6-5; abundance: NA; j_gene: TRBJ2-7; CDR3nt: TGTGCCAGCAGTTTCGACATAGCGTTCTCGGGGGTCGAGCAGTACTTC; CDR3aa: CASSFDIAFSGVEQYF
d_gene: NA; v_gene: TRBV4-3; abundance: NA; j_gene: TRBJ1-1; CDR3nt: TGCGCCAGCAGCCAAGATTGGCAGGACACTGAAGCTTTCTTT; CDR3aa: CASSQDWQDTEAFF
d_gene: NA; v_gene: TRBV25-1; abundance: NA; j_gene: TRBJ2-3; CDR3nt: TGTGCCAGCACCCGGGAGCCCACAGATACGCAGTATTTT; CDR3aa: CASTREPTDTQYF
d_gene: TRBD1; v_gene: TRBV9; abundance: NA; j_gene: TRBJ1-4; CDR3nt: TGTGCCAGCAGCGCACAACTACTGACAGGGAGGAATGAAAAACTGTTTTTT; CDR3aa: CASSAQLLTGRNEKLFF
d_gene: TRBD1; v_gene: TRBV11-2; abundance: NA; j_gene: TRBJ1-4; CDR3nt: TGTGCCAGCAGCTTAAATGGACAGGGAGGGGAAAAACTGTTTTTT; CDR3aa: CASSLNGQGGEKLFF
d_gene: TRBD1; v_gene: TRBV29-1; abundance: NA; j_gene: TRBJ1-2; CDR3nt: TGCAGCGTTGAAAGGACAGGGGGGAACTATGGCTACACCTTC; CDR3aa: CSVERTGGNYGYTF
d_gene: NA; v_gene: TRBV6-5; abundance: few; j_gene: TRBJ1-3; CDR3nt: TGTGCCAGCAGCAGGGTCGTAAGTTCGGGAAACACCATATATTTT; CDR3aa: CASSRVVSSGNTIYF
d_gene: NA; v_gene: TRBV14; abundance: NA; j_gene: TRBJ1-6; CDR3nt: TGTGCCAGCAGCCGGTCACAGGATTCACCCCTCCACTTT; CDR3aa: CASSRSQDSPLHF
d_gene: NA; v_gene: TRBV11-1; abundance: NA; j_gene: TRBJ1-1; CDR3nt: TGTGCCAGCAGCTTAGCTATGAACACTGAAGCTTTCTTT; CDR3aa: CASSLAMNTEAFF
d_gene: TRBD1; v_gene: TRBV7-6; abundance: once; j_gene: TRBJ1-1; CDR3nt: TGTGCCAGCAGCCCAACAGGGGGTTCGAACACTGAAGCTTTCTTT; CDR3aa: CASSPTGGSNTEAFF
d_gene: NA; v_gene: TRBV7-2; abundance: NA; j_gene: TRBJ1-1; CDR3nt: TGTGCCAGCAACCTCGGGGTCATGAACACTGAAGCTTTCTTT; CDR3aa: CASNLGVMNTEAFF